This T cell receptor (beta chain) was recovered during a study of shared clonotypes between healthy human individuals. Selected positively for CCR7 and CD45RO-negative, naive CD8 cells excluded terminally differentiated effector memory CD45RA+ cells. As regards this clone: Its antigen is unknown.

Using immunoSEQ multiplex PCR, the repertoire was profiled, and TCRdb retains in-frame clones only, with some absent. The sample contains about 2.2 million clones, more than 85% of which appear only once. General study findings and limits: It was the non-shared clonotypes that had lower generation probabilities than clonotypes shared by all four donors. Donor clonotype sharing was expected to depend on sequencing depth.

The V end lost 3 bases, the J end lost 0 bases, and 12 bases lay between the germline ends. Germline CDR1 SGDLS, CDR2 YYNGEE. The CDR3 is made up of 15 amino acids. Sequenced: naive CD8+ T cells from PBMCs. This clonotype originated in a man between 18 and 35 years old in good health. Some clones in this sample may be carry-over from other donors' samples. The V gene is TRBV9, the J gene TRBJ1-1, with D perhaps TRBD1 (5 bases). The CDR3 nucleotides read TGTGCCAGCAGCGGATCAGGGATCATGAACACTGAAGCTTTCTTT. Its translation is CASSGSGIMNTEAFF.